The 10 T cell receptor beta chains in this list originate from one sample, sequenced in a study of blood T cell repertoires in COVID-19. The protocol was immunoSEQ multiplex PCR, while the TCRdb copy is restricted to in-frame clones and leaves out a portion. There are some 120,000 clones in the sample; about nine tenths occur only once, and under 5% lies in the top ten. The sequencing sample was made of peripheral blood. Receptors originate from a middle-aged man with acute or convalescent COVID-19.

This chain connects TRBV6-5 to TRBJ2-7, with a tentative D call TRBD2 (5 bases). V lost 4 bases, J lost 0 bases, and 10 bases lay in between. This CDR3 is built from 14 residues. CDR1 is MNHEY, CDR2 SVGAGI, per germline. In nucleotides, the CDR3 is TGTGCCAGCAGTTCAACTAGATCCTCCTACGAGCAGTACTTC. Protein product: CASSSTRSSYEQYF.

This clone showed up just a few times. The gene calls are TRBV7-9 and TRBJ1-4; D unclear. CDR3 length: 13 amino acids. V was trimmed by 2 bases and J by 5 bases, leaving 6 bases between them. Germline loops: CDR1 SEHNR, CDR2 FQNEAQ (reference sequence). The DNA for the CDR3 is TGTGCCAGCAGCTTAAACAGCAATGAAAAACTGTTTTTT. It is translated as CASSLNSNEKLFF.

The CDR3 DNA follows: TGTGCCAGCAGCTTGTCGTCTCGGGACACCATATATTTT. It is translated as CASSLSSRDTIYF. The chain employs TRBV11-3 and TRBJ1-3, with no clear D. Germline V gene data show CDR1 as SGHNT and CDR2 as YENEEA. There are 13 residues in the CDR3. V lost 3 bases and J lost 8, with 11 bases in between. The whole variable domain, remainder taken from reference TRBV11-3 and TRBJ1-3, is EAGVVQSPRYKIIEKKQPVAFWCNPISGHNTLYWYLQNLGQGPELLIRYENEEAVDDSQLPKDRFSAERLKGVDSTLKIQPAELGDSAVYLCASSLSSRDTIYFGEGSWLTVV.

This chain joins TRBV7-3 and TRBJ2-2; 9 bases line up with TRBD1. The CDR3 extends over 16 amino acids. The V gene end was trimmed by 4 bases and the J gene end by 5 bases; junction bases not matched to a gene: 8. The germline CDR1 and CDR2 sequences are SGHTA and FQGTGA. The CDR3 sequence is CASSSAGTGRTGELFF. Written as DNA, the CDR3 is TGTGCCAGCAGCTCCGCCGGGACAGGGAGGACCGGGGAGCTGTTTTTT. Full variable domain (remainder filled in from reference TRBV7-3 and TRBJ2-2): GAGVSQTPSNKVTEKGKYVELRCDPISGHTALYWYRQSLGQGPEFLIYFQGTGAADDSGLPNDRFFAVRPEGSVSTLKIQRTERGDSAVYLCASSSAGTGRTGELFFGEGSRLTVL.

The chain combines TRBV5-1 with TRBJ2-7; the match to TRBD2 covers 8 bases. Trimming at V came to 0 bases and at J to 2 bases, leaving 7 bases not matched to a gene. Germline V gene lookup returns CDR1 SGHRS and CDR2 YFSETQ. This CDR3 spans 16 amino acids. CDR3 sequence: CASSLDATSDPYEQYF. In DNA form, the CDR3 reads TGCGCCAGCAGCTTGGACGCGACTAGCGATCCCTACGAGCAGTACTTC.

The count of this clone is one. The rearrangement uses TRBV6-4 and TRBJ2-1, with 9 positions matching TRBD1. Germline V gene lookup returns CDR1 MRHNA and CDR2 SNTAGT. With 6 bases clipped from V and 6 bases from J, the junction kept 15 bases outside the gene matches. The CDR3 spans 17 residues. The CDR3 nucleotides are TGTGCCAGCAGCCGGCTTCTAATGCCGGGACAGGGCAATGAGCAGTTCTTC. This gives the protein CASSRLLMPGQGNEQFF.

J is TRBJ2-1 and V is TRBV28; TRBD2 aligns across 13 bases. CDR1 is MDHEN, CDR2 SYDVKM, per germline. With 7 bases clipped from V and 5 bases from J, the junction kept 26 bases outside the gene matches. This CDR3 contains 22 residues. CDR3 sequence: CASTLEGGGVTSGRGRNNEQFF. As DNA, the CDR3 is TGTGCCAGCACCCTAGAGGGGGGGGGCGTCACTAGCGGGAGGGGAAGGAACAATGAGCAGTTCTTC.

The chain is built from TRBV6-5 and TRBJ1-2; 8 nucleotides match TRBD1. CDR1 and CDR2 from the germline V gene are MNHEY and SVGAGI. The trim removed 0 bases at V and 4 bases at J, leaving 7 bases unmatched. CDR3 size: 16 residues. The CDR3 DNA is TGTGCCAGCAGTTACTCCCAGACAGGGGTGGGCTATGGCTACACCTTC. The encoded protein is CASSYSQTGVGYGYTF.

J is TRBJ1-3 and V is TRBV5-4; 9 bases agree with TRBD1. CDR3 length: 17 amino acids. V lost 3 bases, J lost 4 bases, and 11 bases stayed unmatched. CDR1 and CDR2 (germline): SGHNT, YYREEE (reference sequence). The CDR3 loop reads CASSSPTQGAAGNTIYF. The DNA of the CDR3 is TGTGCCAGCAGCTCACCAACACAGGGGGCTGCGGGAAACACCATATATTTT.

The rearrangement links TRBV12-3 or TRBV12-4 to TRBJ1-3, with D maybe TRBD1 (5 bases). CDR3 length: 13 residues. The V end lost 7 bases, the J end lost 4 bases, and 11 bases lay between the germline ends. This chain's CDR3 is CASNTGTGNTIYF. DNA for the CDR3: TGTGCCAGCAACACAGGTACCGGAAACACCATATATTTT.